This entry lists 22 T cell receptor beta chains sequenced from one sample in a study of blood T cell repertoires in COVID-19 (TCRdb year 2020). Libraries were built with the immunoSEQ multiplex PCR assay. TCRdb took this table from immuneACCESS and kept in-frame rearrangements with V and J called. Such tables lack part of the clones; where checked against another copy, unresolved V genes explain under half of the gap, and the rest is unexplained. For this sample there are some 150,000 clones; roughly 85% appear just once. The top ten constitute about 3.5% of the sample. The sequencing sample was made of peripheral blood. The source of these receptors is a man aged 65 to 79 with acute or convalescent COVID-19.

V is TRBV28 and J is TRBJ1-1; D gene unclear. V dropped 2 bases and J dropped 1 base, with 5 bases sitting between them. This CDR3 comprises 13 residues. CDR1 MDHEN and CDR2 SYDVKM come from the germline V gene. The DNA for the CDR3 is TGTGCCAGCAGTTTACAGGAGAACACTGAAGCTTTCTTT. Amino acid sequence: CASSLQENTEAFF.

The V gene is TRBV6-5, the J gene TRBJ2-7; 7 bases agree with TRBD1. Trimming at V came to 6 bases and at J to 6 bases, leaving 8 bases not matched to a gene. From germline, CDR1 is MNHEY and CDR2 SVGAGI. This CDR3 has 13 residues. The CDR3 DNA follows: TGTGCCAGCAGCCTCGGGACAGAAGGCGAGCAGTACTTC. Amino acids: CASSLGTEGEQYF.

This chain uses TRBV28 with TRBJ1-2, with D tentatively TRBD1 (5 bases). CDR3 length: 19 amino acids. The V gene's germline CDR1 is MDHEN and CDR2 SYDVKM. Trimming cost V 1 base and J 6 bases, with 27 bases left between them. CDR3 region: CASSLYPTVRRLLGHGYTF. In DNA form, the CDR3 reads TGTGCCAGCAGTTTATACCCGACAGTTCGACGCCTTCTAGGGCATGGCTACACCTTC.

The V gene is TRBV7-9, the J gene TRBJ2-1, with 7 bases lining up with TRBD2. Unmatched junction bases numbered 8, after V lost 1 base and J lost 5 bases. The CDR3 extends over 16 amino acids. The V gene's germline CDR1 is SEHNR and CDR2 FQNEAQ (reference sequence). The CDR3: CASSLGLALPNNEQFF. The CDR3 DNA sequence: TGTGCCAGCAGCTTAGGACTAGCCTTGCCCAACAATGAGCAGTTCTTC. The whole variable domain, filled in from reference TRBV7-9 and TRBJ2-1, reads DTGVSQNPRHKITKRGQNVTFRCDPISEHNRLYWYRQTLGQGPEFLTYFQNEAQLEKSRLLSDRFSAERPKGSFSTLEIQRTEQGDSAMYLCASSLGLALPNNEQFFGPGTRLTVL.

The V call is TRBV27, the J call TRBJ2-1; 11 bases line up with TRBD2. CDR1 and CDR2 (germline): MNHEY, SMNVEV (reference sequence). The CDR3 length is 15 residues. Trimming at V came to 3 bases and at J to 5 bases, leaving 3 bases not matched to a gene. The CDR3 nucleotides read TGTGCCAGCAGTTTGAAGACTAGCGGGGACAATGAGCAGTTCTTC. Its translation: CASSLKTSGDNEQFF.

The chain has TRBV29-1 and TRBJ2-1, with D hard to call. The CDR3 sequence is 14 residues long. V was cut by 2 bases and J by 0 bases, with 8 bases left in between. Germline-derived CDR1 and CDR2 are SQVTM and ANQGSEA. The CDR3 loop reads CSVERSYSYNEQFF. CDR3 in DNA: TGCAGCGTTGAACGCAGTTACTCCTACAATGAGCAGTTCTTC.

This clone has a handful of counts. V gene TRBV5-1 combines with J gene TRBJ1-2; D might be TRBD1 (6 bases). The CDR3 sequence is 13 residues long. Trimming removed 5 bases at V and 3 bases at J, with 11 bases between. Germline V lookup: CDR1 SGHRS, CDR2 YFSETQ. CDR3 DNA: TGCGCCAGCAGTCCCCGGACAGACTATGGCTACACCTTC. Translating it yields CASSPRTDYGYTF.

The chain couples TRBV7-2 to TRBJ2-5, with 11 bases lining up with TRBD1. The CDR3 is made up of 16 amino acids. V gave up 3 bases and J gave up 7 bases; unmatched junction bases: 10. Germline V gene sequence: CDR1 SGHTA, CDR2 FQGNSA. The CDR3 nucleotides read TGTGCCAGCAGCTTGTGGCGGGACAGGGGGAGCGGGACCCAGTACTTC. This sequence encodes CASSLWRDRGSGTQYF. Looking up the rest from reference TRBV7-2 and TRBJ2-5 gives the full variable domain: GAGVSQSPSNKVTEKGKDVELRCDPISGHTALYWYRQSLGQGLEFLIYFQGNSAPDKSGLPSDRFSAERTGGSVSTLTIQRTQQEDSAVYLCASSLWRDRGSGTQYFGPGTRLLVL.

The chain joins TRBV19 to TRBJ2-7; TRBD2 might be the D (6 bases). Between the trimmed V and J ends, which lost 5 bases and 2 bases, there was a span of 10 bases. CDR1 and CDR2 from the germline V gene are LNHDA and SQIVND (reference sequence). This CDR3 spans 13 amino acids. CDR3 in DNA: TGTGCCAGTAGTCTTAGCGGCCCCTACGAGCAGTACTTC. Translated: CASSLSGPYEQYF.

This clone was recorded a few times. The chain joins TRBV18 to TRBJ2-6, with D perhaps matching TRBD2 (5 bases). CDR1 and CDR2 from the germline V gene are KGHSH and LQKENI. The CDR3 totals 19 residues. Trimming cost V 1 base and J 0 bases, with 16 bases left between them. CDR3 protein: CASSPLSGLPPSGANVLTF. CDR3 sequence (DNA): TGTGCCAGCTCACCACTGAGCGGTCTGCCCCCCTCTGGGGCCAACGTCCTGACTTTC.

The rearrangement links TRBV10-3 to TRBJ2-5; D possibly corresponds to TRBD1 (5 bases). The CDR3 is made up of 15 amino acids. Germline values: CDR1 ENHRY, CDR2 SYGVKD. With 0 bases removed from V and 3 bases from J, the gap between germline ends came to 11 bases. The CDR3: CAISESGVLEETQYF. In DNA form, the CDR3 reads TGTGCCATCAGTGAGTCAGGGGTATTAGAAGAGACCCAGTACTTC.

V usage is TRBV9 and J usage is TRBJ2-3, with 8 positions matching TRBD2. This CDR3 has 16 amino acids. With V trimmed by 0 bases and J by 2 bases, 5 bases remained unmatched. Germline CDR1 is SGDLS and CDR2 is YYNGEE. The CDR3 is CASSVVGSGNTDTQYF. As DNA, the CDR3 is TGTGCCAGCAGCGTAGTAGGTAGCGGGAACACAGATACGCAGTATTTT.

This clone has only a few counts. This chain's CDR3 is CASRDRGTYEQYF. The DNA for the CDR3 is TGTGCCAGTAGGGACAGGGGGACCTACGAGCAGTACTTC. The V gene is TRBV19, the J gene TRBJ2-7, with 10 bases identical to TRBD1. Germline CDR1 is LNHDA and CDR2 is SQIVND (reference sequence). The CDR3 is made up of 13 amino acids. The ends lost 6 bases at V and 2 bases at J; junction bases unmatched: 1.

This clone showed up just once. J is TRBJ2-1 and V is TRBV2; 11 bases match TRBD2. The CDR3 is made up of 13 amino acids. Germline assignment: CDR1 SNHLY and CDR2 FYNNEI. V shed 8 bases, J shed 10 bases, and the junction held 7 bases outside the gene matches. CDR3 sequence reads: CASAGLAVGEQFF. DNA for the CDR3: TGTGCCAGCGCGGGACTAGCGGTCGGGGAGCAGTTCTTC.

V and J are TRBV21-1 and TRBJ2-1; TRBD1 reflects the table's D call only, with no check against the DNA. TRBV21-1 is listed as a pseudogene. The CDR3 consists of 14 residues. CDR3: CASRPGQGDNEQFF. CDR3 bases: TGTGCCAGCAGACCGGGACAGGGGGACAATGAGCAGTTCTTC.

The chain carries TRBV29-1 and TRBJ2-3; 8 positions match TRBD2. The CDR3 consists of 16 residues. Trimming at V came to 5 bases and at J to 1 base, leaving 11 bases not matched to a gene. Germline loops: CDR1 SQVTM, CDR2 ANQGSEA. The CDR3 region is CSVTGSGREGTDTQYF. CDR3 DNA: TGCAGCGTTACGGGATCAGGGCGGGAGGGCACAGATACGCAGTATTTT.

The V gene is TRBV6-5, the J gene TRBJ2-3; weak D call: TRBD2 (5 bases). This CDR3 contains 13 residues. V lost 8 bases and J lost 2, with 11 bases in between. Germline loops: CDR1 MNHEY, CDR2 SVGAGI. The CDR3 is CASGESSTDTQYF. CDR3 coding DNA: TGTGCCAGCGGGGAGAGCTCCACAGATACGCAGTATTTT.

The chain uses TRBV15 and TRBJ2-5, with D possibly being TRBD2 (6 bases). Germline CDR1 reads LNHNV; CDR2 reads YYDKDF (reference sequence). V was clipped by 1 base and J by 2 bases, with 8 bases between them. There are 14 residues in the CDR3. The CDR3 DNA reads as TGTGCCACCAGCAGAGGGGCGGGACAAGAGACCCAGTACTTC. Protein: CATSRGAGQETQYF.

The chain links TRBV15 to TRBJ1-6; possibly TRBD1 for D (6 bases). This CDR3 is built from 16 residues. CDR1 is LNHNV, CDR2 YYDKDF, per germline (reference sequence). Trimming pared 4 bases from V and 9 bases from J, leaving 19 bases between. CDR3 loop: CATSKTGPSITSPLHF. CDR3 sequence (DNA): TGTGCCACCAGCAAAACAGGGCCCTCTATAACTTCACCCCTCCACTTT.

This sequence joins TRBV9 and TRBJ1-4, with D uncertain. CDR1 is SGDLS, CDR2 YYNGEE, per germline. Trimming took off 2 bases at V and 7 bases at J, with 12 bases between the two ends. The CDR3 length is 14 residues. CDR3 loop: CASSVRGDGEKLFF. CDR3 DNA: TGTGCCAGCAGCGTCCGGGGTGATGGTGAAAAACTGTTTTTT.

V and J are TRBV15 and TRBJ1-5; 9 bases match TRBD1. Trimming took 0 bases from V and 6 from J; bases not matched to a gene: 6. There are 16 residues in the CDR3. Per the germline V gene, CDR1 is LNHNV and CDR2 is YYDKDF (reference sequence). DNA for the CDR3: TGTGCCACCAGCAGAGATCTGACAGGGGGGGGTCAGCCCCAGCATTTT. It specifies CATSRDLTGGGQPQHF.

This rearrangement joins TRBV7-6 to TRBJ2-5, with D uncertain. CDR1 is SGHVS, CDR2 FNYEAQ, per germline. Trimming took 4 bases from V and 3 from J, leaving 3 bases between them. The CDR3 spans 11 residues. DNA for the CDR3: TGTGCCAGCAGCTCGGAAGAGACCCAGTACTTC. This codes for CASSSEETQYF.